These T cell receptor beta chains were read from a single sample in a study of T cells after yellow fever vaccination. TCRdb itself ran the 5' RACE reads through MiXCR, one entry per CDR3 protein. The sample has fewer than 500,000 distinct CDR3 sequences, under 20% seen once. This specimen consisted of PBMCs, obtained before the yellow fever booster vaccination. Receptors originate from a man younger than 35 who received the YFV17D yellow fever vaccine. Each CDR3 is given without its conserved first and last residue. The order of the fields is CDR3 protein, V gene, CDR3 length.

CDR3 protein: ASSGGNDRGSEAF
V gene: TRBV28
CDR3 length: 13

CDR3 protein: ASSLSGEQETQY
V gene: TRBV18
CDR3 length: 12

CDR3 protein: SLTQGNAQPQH
V gene: TRBV20-1
CDR3 length: 11

CDR3 protein: ASSRRGLAGEEQF
V gene: TRBV12-3/TRBV12-4
CDR3 length: 13

CDR3 protein: ASKGDTEAF
V gene: TRBV5-1
CDR3 length: 9

CDR3 protein: ASSSRNVGWETQY
V gene: TRBV7-9
CDR3 length: 13

CDR3 protein: ATSEGEETQY
V gene: TRBV10-3
CDR3 length: 10

CDR3 protein: ASSAGTGDQPQH
V gene: TRBV5-1
CDR3 length: 12

CDR3 protein: ASSPEPHSPNTIY
V gene: TRBV7-6
CDR3 length: 13

CDR3 protein: ASSQEMAANTGELF
V gene: TRBV4-2
CDR3 length: 14

CDR3 protein: ASSSLGPQY
V gene: TRBV7-3
CDR3 length: 9

CDR3 protein: ASNVGGARNEQF
V gene: TRBV3-1
CDR3 length: 12

CDR3 protein: ASRRQGAGGELF
V gene: TRBV7-3
CDR3 length: 12

CDR3 protein: ASSLMGGLKETQY
V gene: TRBV7-2
CDR3 length: 13

CDR3 protein: ASSLVGGEGTPLH
V gene: TRBV7-3
CDR3 length: 13

CDR3 protein: ASSPPEGQLADTQY
V gene: TRBV9
CDR3 length: 14

CDR3 protein: ASSQGVSSGNTIY
V gene: TRBV4-2
CDR3 length: 13

CDR3 protein: ASSLVAAGARQGTDTQY
V gene: TRBV5-1
CDR3 length: 17

CDR3 protein: ASSQVSGSIEAF
V gene: TRBV4-3
CDR3 length: 12

CDR3 protein: ASSLVWGVYNEQF
V gene: TRBV11-2
CDR3 length: 13

CDR3 protein: ASRGGISYNEQF
V gene: TRBV6-5
CDR3 length: 12

CDR3 protein: ASTPTGGYGYT
V gene: TRBV5-1
CDR3 length: 11

CDR3 protein: ASTEDTFVKTQY
V gene: TRBV6-2/TRBV6-3
CDR3 length: 12

CDR3 protein: ASSLRDSPNSPLH
V gene: TRBV9
CDR3 length: 13

CDR3 protein: ASRRLAGQETQY
V gene: TRBV6-2/TRBV6-3
CDR3 length: 12

CDR3 protein: ASRNRGSDSPLH
V gene: TRBV6-2/TRBV6-3
CDR3 length: 12

CDR3 protein: SASFRRNQPQH
V gene: TRBV20-1
CDR3 length: 11

CDR3 protein: ASSLDGNRANEKLF
V gene: TRBV5-1
CDR3 length: 14

CDR3 protein: ASLNAPRPREGNVRYGYT
V gene: TRBV10-2
CDR3 length: 18

CDR3 protein: SVEGDLAVVQETQY
V gene: TRBV29-1
CDR3 length: 14

CDR3 protein: AGRPAGTDTQY
V gene: TRBV5-4
CDR3 length: 11

CDR3 protein: ASSYRAGGVTTQETQY
V gene: TRBV6-2/TRBV6-3
CDR3 length: 16

CDR3 protein: ASSQLVGGGPGELF
V gene: TRBV7-2
CDR3 length: 14